The T cell receptor (beta chain) under discussion was sequenced for a study of CD8 T cells in Susac syndrome. With random hexamers, reverse transcription was performed on roughly 0.5 to 1 ug of RNA. TCRdb reprocessed the immunoSEQ multiplex PCR reads via MiXCR and lists one record per CDR3 protein. This table holds approximately 94,000 distinct CDR3 sequences, 95% found once. The origin of this receptor is a human donor with Susac syndrome. The sample comprised CD8+ T cells from PBMCs.

The chain's CDR3 is CASHRGDPGVGYTF. CDR3 coding DNA: TGTGCCAGTCACAGAGGGGATCCTGGGGTTGGCTACACCTTC. This chain links TRBV28 with TRBJ1-2; tentatively, D is TRBD1 (5 bases). Trimming took off 9 bases at V and 7 bases at J, with 21 bases between the two ends. Germline V gene sequence: CDR1 MDHEN, CDR2 SYDVKM. CDR3 length equals 14 residues.